The following is a T cell receptor beta chain sequence with its context. Extraction of RNA preceded its reverse transcription into cDNA, which served as the sequencing template. The table came from immunoSEQ multiplex PCR; TCRdb's copy has only in-frame clones and leaves some out. Here the sample spans some 110,000 clones, less than 75% being singletons. This sample's treatment: oral pan-JAK inhibitor, 5-10 mg twice daily. Looked up from germline, CDR1 is SGHRS and CDR2 is YFSETQ. Trimming took off 1 base at V and 9 bases at J, with 7 bases between the two ends. This CDR3 contains 11 residues. These data originate in a study of CD8+ T cells in alopecia areata.

The sequencing used CD8+ T cells sorted from blood, collected at week 4, from a patient treated with tofacitinib. This chain links TRBV5-1 with TRBJ1-1; no definite D call. The origin of this receptor is a human donor with alopecia areata. The DNA of the CDR3 is TGCGCCAGCAGCTTGAATGAGAAAGCTTTCTTT. Protein product: CASSLNEKAFF.